Shown below are 9 T cell receptor beta chains from a single sample sequenced in a study of blood T cell repertoires in COVID-19. This table comes from immunoSEQ multiplex PCR, and its TCRdb copy is limited to in-frame clones, with some not included. The sample consists of over 200,000 clones, approximately 90% of them appearing once. Sample: peripheral blood. The receptors originated from a man aged 55 to 70 with COVID-19, enrolled during active disease.

The chain joins TRBV18 to TRBJ2-5; a weak D match, TRBD2 (6 bases). Germline lookup yields CDR1 KGHSH and CDR2 LQKENI. The CDR3 extends over 13 amino acids. Trimming removed 3 bases at V and 3 bases at J, with 8 bases between. This chain's CDR3 is CASSPGLEETQYF. CDR3 nucleotide sequence: TGTGCCAGCTCACCGGGACTTGAAGAGACCCAGTACTTC.

The CDR3 reads CASRGLAGESSYNEQFF. In DNA form, the CDR3 reads TGTGCCAGTAGGGGCCTAGCGGGGGAGAGCTCCTACAATGAGCAGTTCTTC. This chain uses TRBV19 with TRBJ2-1; 10 nucleotides align to TRBD2. Trimming took 6 bases from V and 0 from J; bases not matched to a gene: 8. The CDR3 is 17 amino acids. The germline gives CDR1 LNHDA, CDR2 SQIVND (reference sequence). The full variable domain, completed using reference TRBV19 and TRBJ2-1, is DGGITQSPKYLFRKEGQNVTLSCEQNLNHDAMYWYRQDPGQGLRLIYYSQIVNDFQKGDIAEGYSVSREKKESFPLTVTSAQKNPTAFYLCASRGLAGESSYNEQFFGPGTRLTVL.

This chain uses TRBV27 with TRBJ1-2, with 9 bases matching TRBD1. This CDR3 comprises 16 residues. The J segment lost 4 bases and the V segment lost 5 bases, leaving 11 bases of the junction unmatched. The V gene's germline CDR1 is MNHEY and CDR2 SMNVEV (reference sequence). The CDR3 nucleotides read TGTGCCAGCAGTCCCTGGGGGACGGGACAGGGCTATGGCTACACCTTC. This gives the protein CASSPWGTGQGYGYTF.

The chain's CDR3 is CASSLALQGRREAFF. In DNA, the CDR3 is TGTGCCAGCAGTTTAGCCCTCCAGGGGCGGCGTGAAGCTTTCTTT. The V gene is TRBV28, the J gene TRBJ1-1; the D gene is possibly TRBD1 (6 bases). Per the germline V gene, CDR1 is MDHEN and CDR2 is SYDVKM. V was clipped by 2 bases and J by 7 bases, with 17 bases between them. The CDR3 totals 15 residues.

The V gene is TRBV5-1, the J gene TRBJ2-1; perhaps TRBD2 as D (6 bases). Trimming removed 2 bases at V and 7 bases at J, with 13 bases between. Germline assignment: CDR1 SGHRS and CDR2 YFSETQ. The CDR3 extends over 14 amino acids. The CDR3 nucleotides read TGCGCCAGCAGCTTTGGCGGGGCCGGTAATGAGCAGTTCTTC. The encoded protein is CASSFGGAGNEQFF.

In its sample, this clone was seen a few times. This chain connects TRBV7-9 to TRBJ1-1, with D tentatively TRBD1 (5 bases). Trimming pared 4 bases from V and 0 bases from J, leaving 12 bases between. CDR1 and CDR2 from the germline V gene are SEHNR and FQNEAQ (reference sequence). CDR3 length: 15 residues. CDR3 residues: CASSYQGALNTEAFF. DNA for the CDR3: TGTGCCAGCAGCTACCAGGGTGCTCTGAACACTGAAGCTTTCTTT. Variable domain in full (rest from reference TRBV7-9 and TRBJ1-1): DTGVSQNPRHKITKRGQNVTFRCDPISEHNRLYWYRQTLGQGPEFLTYFQNEAQLEKSRLLSDRFSAERPKGSFSTLEIQRTEQGDSAMYLCASSYQGALNTEAFFGQGTRLTVV.

The chain is built from TRBV11-2 and TRBJ1-1; maybe TRBD1 (6 bases). Germline V gene lookup returns CDR1 SGHAT and CDR2 FQNNGV. V was clipped by 5 bases and J by 6 bases, with 16 bases between them. CDR3 size: 14 residues. The DNA for the CDR3 is TGTGCCAGCAGCCTATCAATACAGGGCGCTGAAGCTTTCTTT. Translating gives CASSLSIQGAEAFF.

This chain uses TRBV12-3 or TRBV12-4 with TRBJ2-7, with a tentative D call TRBD1 (6 bases). Trimming stripped 6 bases from V and 2 bases from J, with 11 bases between. This CDR3 comprises 13 residues. Here the CDR3 reads CASRLTGTYEQYF. The CDR3, as DNA: TGTGCCAGCAGATTAACAGGGACCTACGAGCAGTACTTC.

This chain joins TRBV5-5 and TRBJ1-2, with 7 bases matching TRBD1. Germline CDR1 is SGHKS and CDR2 is YYEKEE (reference sequence). V trimming: 4 bases; J trimming: 2 bases; junction bases outside the gene matches: 2. CDR3 length: 13 residues. The CDR3 spells CASSPTGNYGYTF. The CDR3 nucleotides read TGTGCCAGCAGCCCGACAGGGAACTATGGCTACACCTTC.